This T cell receptor beta chain was sequenced during a study of vaccination and CD4 T cells after COVID-19. Whole-study context: Culture controls were given either a CEFX pool, an HIV-1 Nef pool, or no peptide.

Noted time point: late sampling 161 to 241 days after vaccination in a few convalescent patients. The treatment was: roughly 10-day PBMC culture with coronavirus spike peptide pools or control peptides (ViraFEST assay). Cultured CD4+ T cells had their DNA profiled by the Oncomine TCR Beta short-read assay. A single record per CDR3 protein comes from TCRdb applying MiXCR to the PCR reads. The sample contains 25,000 to 30,000 distinct CDR3 sequences, 35% to 40% of which appear only once. In the case of this clonotype: What it binds is not known.

The source is a human donor who had recovered from COVID-19. The sequences come from CD4+ T cells from blood, cultured in vitro, collected about 7 months after SARS-CoV-2 vaccination.

DNA for the CDR3: TGTGCCAGCTCACCACTACAGGGTAGTAATCAGCCCCAGCATTTT. This codes for CASSPLQGSNQPQHF. The chain employs TRBV18 and TRBJ1-5, with D perhaps TRBD1 (6 bases). This CDR3 region has 15 residues. CDR1 KGHSH and CDR2 LQKENI come from the germline V gene. With 1 base removed from V and 4 bases from J, the gap between germline ends came to 11 bases.